A single sample gave rise to the 6 T cell receptor beta chains below, sequenced in a study of identical twins. TCRdb called the 5' RACE reads again in MiXCR, with one record for every CDR3 protein. The sample contains roughly 630,000 distinct CDR3 sequences, just over 7% of which appear only once. These data also featured in a second study, about yellow fever vaccine responses in identical twins.

Sequencing used PBMCs. The receptors here all came from a woman between 18 and 30 years old in good health.

V is TRBV3-1 and J is TRBJ2-7; D is possibly TRBD1 or TRBD2 (6 bases each). Germline-derived CDR1 and CDR2 are LGHDT and YNNKEL (reference sequence). The CDR3 has 17 residues. Trimming took 8 bases from V and 2 from J, leaving 25 bases between them. The CDR3 protein is CASCKGGWALTPYEQYF. DNA of the CDR3: TGTGCCAGCTGCAAAGGGGGGTGGGCACTTACCCCCTACGAGCAGTACTTC.

The rearrangement joins TRBV7-2 to TRBJ2-5; 14 positions agree with TRBD2. From germline, CDR1 is SGHTA and CDR2 FQGNSA. CDR3 size: 17 residues. V lost 4 bases, J lost 4 bases, and 8 bases stayed unmatched. This CDR3 reads CASSSRTSGGRGETQYF. The DNA for the CDR3 is TGTGCCAGCAGCTCCCGGACTAGCGGGGGGAGAGGAGAGACCCAGTACTTC. The variable domain in full, completed from reference TRBV7-2 and TRBJ2-5, reads GAGVSQSPSNKVTEKGKDVELRCDPISGHTALYWYRQSLGQGLEFLIYFQGNSAPDKSGLPSDRFSAERTGGSVSTLTIQRTQQEDSAVYLCASSSRTSGGRGETQYFGPGTRLLVL.

This clonotype was counted between two and nine times. V gene TRBV10-3 combines with J gene TRBJ1-1; 11 bases agree with TRBD1. The CDR3 has 15 residues. Germline-derived CDR1 and CDR2 are ENHRY and SYGVKD. The V gene end was trimmed by 5 bases and the J gene end by 4 bases; junction bases not matched to a gene: 6. The CDR3 DNA sequence: TGTGCCATCAGTTTAGGGGACAGGGGGGGCACTGAAGCTTTCTTT. Amino acid sequence: CAISLGDRGGTEAFF.

The chain has TRBV27 and TRBJ2-3; D is undetermined. Trimming took 8 bases from V and 3 from J, leaving 15 bases between them. CDR1 is MNHEY and CDR2 is SMNVEV in the germline V gene (reference sequence). CDR3 length: 14 residues. The chain's CDR3 is CASRSGLVTDTQYF. The DNA of the CDR3 is TGTGCCAGCCGCTCCGGGCTCGTAACAGATACGCAGTATTTT.

The chain carries TRBV12-3 or TRBV12-4 and TRBJ2-1, with a possible D match to TRBD1 (5 bases). Trimming took 5 bases from V and 8 from J, leaving 13 bases between them. There are 13 residues in the CDR3. The CDR3 loop reads CASSPPPRDEQFF. CDR3 in DNA: TGTGCCAGCAGTCCCCCGCCCAGGGATGAGCAGTTCTTC.

This clonotype was counted a few times. The rearrangement links TRBV5-1 to TRBJ2-1; D gene uncertain. The ends were cut back, 2 bases at V and 6 bases at J, with 18 bases in the middle. The CDR3 spans 16 residues. CDR1 and CDR2 (germline): SGHRS, YFSETQ. CDR3 protein: CASSFRADSALNEQFF. The CDR3, as DNA: TGCGCCAGCAGCTTTCGGGCCGATTCTGCTCTCAATGAGCAGTTCTTC.